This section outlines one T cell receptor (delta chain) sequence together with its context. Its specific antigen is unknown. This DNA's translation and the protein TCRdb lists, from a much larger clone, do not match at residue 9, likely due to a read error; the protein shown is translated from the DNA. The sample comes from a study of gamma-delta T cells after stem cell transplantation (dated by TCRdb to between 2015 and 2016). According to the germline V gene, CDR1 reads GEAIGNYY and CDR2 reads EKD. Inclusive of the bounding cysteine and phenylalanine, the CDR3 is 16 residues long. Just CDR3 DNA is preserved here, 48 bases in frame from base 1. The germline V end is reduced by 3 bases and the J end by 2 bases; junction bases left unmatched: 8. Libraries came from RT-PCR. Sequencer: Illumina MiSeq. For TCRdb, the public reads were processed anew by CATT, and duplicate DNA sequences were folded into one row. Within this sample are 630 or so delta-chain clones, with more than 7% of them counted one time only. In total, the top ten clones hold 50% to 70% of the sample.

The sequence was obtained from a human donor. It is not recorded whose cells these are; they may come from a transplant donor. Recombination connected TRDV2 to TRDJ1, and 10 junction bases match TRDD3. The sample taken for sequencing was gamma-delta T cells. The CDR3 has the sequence CACDLLGDAETDKLIF. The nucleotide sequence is TGTGCCTGTGACTTACTGGGGGATGCGGAGACCGATAAACTCATCTTT.